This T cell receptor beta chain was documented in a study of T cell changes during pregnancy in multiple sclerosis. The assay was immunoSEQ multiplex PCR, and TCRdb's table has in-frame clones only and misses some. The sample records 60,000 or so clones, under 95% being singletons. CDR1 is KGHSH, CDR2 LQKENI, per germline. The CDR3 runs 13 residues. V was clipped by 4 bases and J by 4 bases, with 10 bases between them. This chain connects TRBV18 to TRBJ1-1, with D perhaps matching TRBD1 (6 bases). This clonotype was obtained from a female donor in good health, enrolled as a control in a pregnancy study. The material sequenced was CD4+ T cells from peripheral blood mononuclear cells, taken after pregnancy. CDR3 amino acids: CASSRTGSTEAFF. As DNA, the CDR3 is TGTGCCAGCTCACGAACAGGGTCCACTGAAGCTTTCTTT.